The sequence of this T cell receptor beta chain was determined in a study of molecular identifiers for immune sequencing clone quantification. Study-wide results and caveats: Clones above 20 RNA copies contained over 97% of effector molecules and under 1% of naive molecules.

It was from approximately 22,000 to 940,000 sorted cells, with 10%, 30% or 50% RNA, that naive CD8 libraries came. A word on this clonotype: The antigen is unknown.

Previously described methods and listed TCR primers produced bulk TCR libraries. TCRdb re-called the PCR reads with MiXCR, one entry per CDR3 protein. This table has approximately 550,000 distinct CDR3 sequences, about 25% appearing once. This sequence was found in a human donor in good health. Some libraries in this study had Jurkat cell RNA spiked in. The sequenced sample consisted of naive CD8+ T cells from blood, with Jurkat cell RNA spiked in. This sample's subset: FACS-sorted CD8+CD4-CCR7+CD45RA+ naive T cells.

This chain's CDR3 is CASSRTSGQETQYF. CDR3 coding DNA: TGTGCCAGCAGTCGGACTAGCGGCCAAGAGACCCAGTACTTC. V and J are TRBV6-2 or TRBV6-3 and TRBJ2-3, with 10 bases matching TRBD2. Matching the DNA end better, TRBJ2-5 makes the J call doubtful. CDR1 and CDR2 from the germline V gene are MNHEY and SVGEGT. The CDR3 consists of 14 residues.